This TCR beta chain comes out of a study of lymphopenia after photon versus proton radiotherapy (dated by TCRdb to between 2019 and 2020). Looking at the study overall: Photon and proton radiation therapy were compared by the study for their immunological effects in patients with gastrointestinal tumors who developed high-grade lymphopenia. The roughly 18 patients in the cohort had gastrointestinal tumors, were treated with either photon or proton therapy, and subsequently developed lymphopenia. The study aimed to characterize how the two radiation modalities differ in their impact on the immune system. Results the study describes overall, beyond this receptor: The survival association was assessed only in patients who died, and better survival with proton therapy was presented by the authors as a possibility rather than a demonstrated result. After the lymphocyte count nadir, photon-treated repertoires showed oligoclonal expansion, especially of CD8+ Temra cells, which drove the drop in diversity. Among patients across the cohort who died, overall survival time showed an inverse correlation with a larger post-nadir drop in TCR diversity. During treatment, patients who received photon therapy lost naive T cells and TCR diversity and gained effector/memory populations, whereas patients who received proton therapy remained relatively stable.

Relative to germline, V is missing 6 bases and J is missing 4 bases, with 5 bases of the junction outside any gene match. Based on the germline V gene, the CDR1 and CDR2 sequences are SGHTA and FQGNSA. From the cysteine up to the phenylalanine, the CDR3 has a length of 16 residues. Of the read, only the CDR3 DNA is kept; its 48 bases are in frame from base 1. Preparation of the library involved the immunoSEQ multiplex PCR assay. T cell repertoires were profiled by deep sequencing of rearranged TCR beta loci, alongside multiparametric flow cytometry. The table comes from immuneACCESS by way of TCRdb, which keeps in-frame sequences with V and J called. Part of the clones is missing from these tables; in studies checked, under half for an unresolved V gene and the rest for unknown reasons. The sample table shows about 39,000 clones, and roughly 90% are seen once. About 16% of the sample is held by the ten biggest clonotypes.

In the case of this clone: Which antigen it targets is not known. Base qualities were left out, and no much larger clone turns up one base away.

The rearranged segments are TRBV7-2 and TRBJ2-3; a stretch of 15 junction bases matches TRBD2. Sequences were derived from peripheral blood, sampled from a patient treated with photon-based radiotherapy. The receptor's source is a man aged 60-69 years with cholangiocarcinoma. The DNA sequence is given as TGTGCCAGCAGTACAGGACTAGCGGGGGGGGCAGATACGCAGTATTTT. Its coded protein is CASSTGLAGGADTQYF.